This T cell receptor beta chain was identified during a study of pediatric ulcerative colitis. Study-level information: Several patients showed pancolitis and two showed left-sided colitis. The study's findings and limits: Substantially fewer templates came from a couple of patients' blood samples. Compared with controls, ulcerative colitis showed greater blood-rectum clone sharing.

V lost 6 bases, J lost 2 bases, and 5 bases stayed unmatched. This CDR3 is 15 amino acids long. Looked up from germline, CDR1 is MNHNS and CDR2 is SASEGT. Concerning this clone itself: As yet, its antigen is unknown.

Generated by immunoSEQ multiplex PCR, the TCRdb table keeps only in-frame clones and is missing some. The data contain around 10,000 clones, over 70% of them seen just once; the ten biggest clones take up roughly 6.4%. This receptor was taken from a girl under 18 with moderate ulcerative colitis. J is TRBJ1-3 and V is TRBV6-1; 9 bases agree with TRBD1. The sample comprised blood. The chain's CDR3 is CASRAGTGPGNTIYF. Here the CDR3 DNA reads TGTGCCAGCAGGGCCGGGACAGGGCCTGGAAACACCATATATTTT.